A selection of T cell receptor beta chains follows, all from one sample in a study of shared T cell receptors in the human thymus. The data were produced by immunoSEQ multiplex PCR, yet TCRdb's version contains in-frame clones alone and is incomplete. The profile shows about 380,000 clones, over 90% of them singletons. The sequencing sample was made of thymocytes. These receptors all come from a human donor. CDR3s include the opening cysteine and the closing phenylalanine or tryptophan. The D gene is left open where the match is weak. Clone size is not always given. Where it is, it says once, few, many or a class for expanded clones.

d_call	j_call	clone_size	v_call	cdr3_nt	cdr3_aa
NA	TRBJ1-1	NA	TRBV7-2	TGTGCCAGCAGCAGCCTGGGGGCGCGGACTGAAGCTTTCTTT	CASSSLGARTEAFF
TRBD2	TRBJ2-4	NA	TRBV7-7	TGTGCCAGCAGCTTAGGGGGCCCGGGACTAGCGGGAAGCCTAGCCAAAAACATTCAGTACTTC	CASSLGGPGLAGSLAKNIQYF
NA	TRBJ2-7	NA	TRBV27	TGTGCCAGCAGTTTCCAAGCGAAACCCTCCTACGAGCAGTACTTC	CASSFQAKPSYEQYF
NA	TRBJ2-1	few	TRBV7-3	TGTGCCAGCAGCTTAAAAGGAGCGTACCCCTACAATGAGCAGTTCTTC	CASSLKGAYPYNEQFF
NA	TRBJ2-1	NA	TRBV4-1	TGCGCCAGCAGCGTGCGGGCCTTGAATTACAATGAGCAGTTCTTC	CASSVRALNYNEQFF
NA	TRBJ2-5	NA	TRBV5-6	TGTGCCAGCAGCCCTGCGCCACTCCTACCCGGGGGGACCCAGTACTTC	CASSPAPLLPGGTQYF
TRBD2	TRBJ2-7	NA	TRBV4-2	TGTGCCAGCAGCCAAGAGGCCGGGATAGCGGGATTCCCCTACGAGCAGTACTTC	CASSQEAGIAGFPYEQYF
TRBD1	TRBJ1-5	NA	TRBV5-1	TGCGCCAGCAGCCCGGGGACAGTTGGCAATCAGCCCCAGCATTTT	CASSPGTVGNQPQHF
NA	TRBJ1-5	NA	TRBV4-1	TGCGCCAGCAGCCAAGGGCCAAAGAGTCAGCCCCAGCATTTT	CASSQGPKSQPQHF
NA	TRBJ2-2	NA	TRBV15	TGTGCCACCAGCCGTGGGGGCTCCGGGGAGCTGTTTTTT	CATSRGGSGELFF
TRBD1	TRBJ2-7	NA	TRBV5-4	TGTGCCAGCAGTTGGGACAGGGTCTCGGGGGAGCAGTACTTC	CASSWDRVSGEQYF
NA	TRBJ1-3	NA	TRBV5-5	TGTGCCAGCAGCTTTCCTGGAAACACCATATATTTT	CASSFPGNTIYF
TRBD2	TRBJ2-2	NA	TRBV5-6	TGTGCCAGCAGTTATGCCGGGACTAGCGGACACACCGGGGAGCTGTTTTTT	CASSYAGTSGHTGELFF
TRBD1	TRBJ1-5	NA	TRBV27	TGTGCCAGCAGTCTAAATCACAGGGGAGGCCAGCCCCAGCATTTT	CASSLNHRGGQPQHF
NA	TRBJ2-5	NA	TRBV7-2	TGTGCCAGCAGCTTAGGAGGCTGGGAGACCCAGTACTTC	CASSLGGWETQYF
TRBD1	TRBJ2-2	NA	TRBV11-2	TGTGCCAGCAGCCCTGGGACAGACCTCAACACCGGGGAGCTGTTTTTT	CASSPGTDLNTGELFF
TRBD1	TRBJ2-7	once	TRBV28	TGTGCCAGCAGACCAAGACAGGGTCTCCCCTACGAGCAGTACTTC	CASRPRQGLPYEQYF
NA	TRBJ2-4	NA	TRBV28	TGTGCCAGCAGTTTCTTGGCGAGAGGTTTAAACGGCATTCAGTACTTC	CASSFLARGLNGIQYF
TRBD2	TRBJ2-3	NA	TRBV27	TGTGCCAGCAGCCATCTAGCGGAGCGCACAGATACGCAGTATTTT	CASSHLAERTDTQYF
NA	TRBJ1-1	NA	TRBV7-2	TGTGCCAGCAGCTTAGGGGCAGGGGAATGGAACACTGAAGCTTTCTTT	CASSLGAGEWNTEAFF
NA	TRBJ2-5	NA	TRBV4-2	TGTGCCAGCAGTCAGGTGGCGGGCGGAAAAGAGACCCAGTACTTC	CASSQVAGGKETQYF
NA	TRBJ1-5	NA	TRBV19	TGTGCCAGTAGTATAAGCTGGCAGCAGCCCCAGCATTTT	CASSISWQQPQHF
TRBD2	TRBJ2-3	NA	TRBV14	TGTGCCAGCAGCCGACTAGCGGGAGTGACAGATACGCAGTATTTT	CASSRLAGVTDTQYF
NA	TRBJ1-3	NA	TRBV11-2	TGTGCCAGCACCGACCAGGGGCGATCCTCTGGAAACACCATATATTTT	CASTDQGRSSGNTIYF
NA	TRBJ2-7	NA	TRBV5-1	TGCGCCAGCAGCTTGTTGGGGCAGGTTGACAGTTCCTACGAGCAGTACTTC	CASSLLGQVDSSYEQYF
NA	TRBJ2-7	NA	TRBV6-1	TGTGCCAGCTCGCGACGGGGACCCTACGAGCAGTACTTC	CASSRRGPYEQYF
NA	TRBJ1-5	NA	TRBV19	TGTGCCAGTAGTAACCACGAAGGGGGAAATAGCAATCAGCCCCAGCATTTT	CASSNHEGGNSNQPQHF
TRBD2	TRBJ2-1	once	TRBV5-4	TGTGCCAGCAGCTTTTTTCGCGGGAGGGCAACCCATGAGCAGTTCTTC	CASSFFRGRATHEQFF
NA	TRBJ2-7	NA	TRBV7-9	TGTGCCAGCAGCTTAGCCGCCTACGAGCAGTACTTC	CASSLAAYEQYF
NA	TRBJ2-7	NA	TRBV27	TGTGCCAGCAGTGCCCACGGGACTCCTACCTACGAGCAGTACTTC	CASSAHGTPTYEQYF
NA	TRBJ2-4	NA	TRBV6-6	TGTGCCAGCAGTTACCGGGCCATGATAAACATTCAGTACTTC	CASSYRAMINIQYF
NA	TRBJ2-3	NA	TRBV27	TGTGCCAGCAGTTTAGGGCCCCCGGCGGATACGCAGTATTTT	CASSLGPPADTQYF
NA	TRBJ2-7	NA	TRBV14	TGTGCCAGCAGCCTGAAGGGGTCTAGCCCAAACTTC	CASSLKGSSPNF
TRBD2	TRBJ2-3	NA	TRBV10-3	TGTGCCATCAGTGACTCGGGACTAGCGGTCACAGATACGCAGTATTTT	CAISDSGLAVTDTQYF
NA	TRBJ1-5	NA	TRBV6-1	TGTGCCAGCAGCCGACAGAAGAATCAGCCCCAGCATTTT	CASSRQKNQPQHF
NA	TRBJ2-1	NA	TRBV6-5	TGTGCCAGCAGCTGTGGACTGGTGCAGTTCTTC	CASSCGLVQFF
NA	TRBJ2-1	NA	TRBV28	TGTGCCAGCAGTTACGCTCCCGTCAACAATGAGCAGTTCTTC	CASSYAPVNNEQFF
NA	TRBJ2-3	NA	TRBV2	TGTGCCAGCAGCTCCACTAGTGCTGATACGCAGTATTTT	CASSSTSADTQYF
NA	TRBJ1-1	NA	TRBV28	TGTGCCAGCAGGGTAGGGGGGCCGGGCACTGAAGCTTTCTTT	CASRVGGPGTEAFF
NA	TRBJ2-1	NA	TRBV7-6	TGTGCCAGCAGCCCTCGAAAGTCCCCGGGGCTGGAGGATGAGCAGTTCTTC	CASSPRKSPGLEDEQFF
NA	TRBJ2-7	NA	TRBV2	TGTGCCAGCAGTGCACCTGACACTACCTACGAGCAGTACTTC	CASSAPDTTYEQYF
NA	TRBJ2-3	NA	TRBV7-3	TGTGCCAGCAGCGGGGCCCGCACAGATACGCAGTATTTT	CASSGARTDTQYF
NA	TRBJ1-1	once	TRBV15	TGTGCCACCAGCACGCGCCGACAGTATCTTTATGAAGCTTTCTTT	CATSTRRQYLYEAFF
NA	TRBJ2-2	once	TRBV6-4	TGTGCCAGCAGTCACACCACCTTCCCTCCCAGGAACACCGGGGAGCTGTTTTTT	CASSHTTFPPRNTGELFF
TRBD2	TRBJ2-1	NA	TRBV13	TGTGCCAGCAGCCCCCCGACTAGCGGGACCTCCTACAATGAGCAGTTCTTC	CASSPPTSGTSYNEQFF
NA	TRBJ2-7	NA	TRBV27	TGTGCCAGCAGAACCGGACGGTCTAGCTCCTACGAGCAGTACTTC	CASRTGRSSSYEQYF
TRBD1	TRBJ2-1	NA	TRBV12-5	TGTGCTAGTGGTTTGGTAATCCCCTCCGCAGGGGGTAACAATGAGCAGTTCTTC	CASGLVIPSAGGNNEQFF
TRBD1	TRBJ1-2	NA	TRBV28	TGTGCCAGCAGCACAGGGGGAAAGACAATTAACTATGGCTACACCTTC	CASSTGGKTINYGYTF
NA	TRBJ2-1	once	TRBV27	TGTGCCAGCAGTATTCCCTCTAGCGTCAATGAGCAGTTCTTC	CASSIPSSVNEQFF
TRBD1	TRBJ2-1	NA	TRBV28	TGTGCCAGCAGTTTAGCCCTCTGGACAGGGGCCGCACTGTTCTTC	CASSLALWTGAALFF
TRBD2	TRBJ2-7	NA	TRBV7-9	TGTGCCAGCAGCTTAGCGGTGGCGGGAGCTCTCTACGTCTACGAGCAGTACTTC	CASSLAVAGALYVYEQYF
TRBD2	TRBJ2-7	NA	TRBV14	TGTGCCAGCAGCCAAGACGGGCCGGGGAGGGCCTCCTACGAGCAGTACTTC	CASSQDGPGRASYEQYF
NA	TRBJ1-2	once	TRBV2	TGTGCCAGCTTCAGTCAGGGGAGGACGAATGGCTACACCTTC	CASFSQGRTNGYTF